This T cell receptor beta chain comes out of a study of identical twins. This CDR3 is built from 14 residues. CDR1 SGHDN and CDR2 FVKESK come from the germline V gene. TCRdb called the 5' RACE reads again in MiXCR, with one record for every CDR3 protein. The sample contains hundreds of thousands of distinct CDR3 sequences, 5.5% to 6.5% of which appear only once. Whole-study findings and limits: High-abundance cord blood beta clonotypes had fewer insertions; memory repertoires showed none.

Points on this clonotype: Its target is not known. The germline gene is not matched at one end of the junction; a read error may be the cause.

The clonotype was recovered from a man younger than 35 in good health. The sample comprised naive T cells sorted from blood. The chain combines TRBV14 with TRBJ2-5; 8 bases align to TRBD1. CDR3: CASSPRTGRETQHF. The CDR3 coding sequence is TGTGCCAGCAGCCCGAGGACAGGGCGCGAGACCCAGCACTTC.